These 23 T cell receptor beta chains were sequenced from one sample in a study of T cells in women clearing cervical HPV infection. Data came from immunoSEQ multiplex PCR; TCRdb stores just in-frame clones and leaves some out. This sample's table reports fewer than 35,000 clones. The material sequenced was blood buffy coat. These receptors all come from a woman between 18 and 75 years old with a cervical HPV16 infection that either progressed to CIN3+ or cleared (not recorded which).

Concerning this clone itself: Read data end 3 residues before the CDR3 end; the end is taken from the germline J gene. The chain has TRBV19 and TRBJ1-3; maybe TRBD1 (5 bases). V was pared by 2 bases and J by 1 base, with 12 bases between. CDR3 size: 16 residues. The germline CDR1 and CDR2 sequences are LNHDA and SQIVND (reference sequence). CDR3 bases read: TGTGCCAGTAGTATACGGGCCCGGGGGTCTGGAAACACC. This codes for CASSIRARGSGNT. The full-length CDR3 reads as CASSIRARGSGNTIYF. The variable domain in full, with the rest retrieved from reference TRBV19 and TRBJ1-3, is DGGITQSPKYLFRKEGQNVTLSCEQNLNHDAMYWYRQDPGQGLRLIYYSQIVNDFQKGDIAEGYSVSREKKESFPLTVTSAQKNPTAFYLCASSIRARGSGNTIYFGEGSWLTVV.

For this clone: The missing CDR3 end, 3 residues past where the read stops, is filled in from the germline J gene. The chain combines TRBV10-2 with TRBJ2-7; tentatively, D is TRBD1 (5 bases). CDR1 WSHSY and CDR2 SAAADI come from the germline V gene. The CDR3 has 13 residues. V was shortened by 3 bases and J by 2 bases, with 8 bases between the two germline ends. CDR3 in amino acids: CASSEVRAYEQYF. The CDR3 DNA, read in part, is TGCGCCAGCAGTGAAGTCAGGGCCTACGAG.

For this clone: The CDR3 end lies 3 residues beyond the end of the read and is filled in from the germline J gene. The gene calls are TRBV14 and TRBJ1-1, with D uncertain. CDR1 is SGHDN, CDR2 FVKESK, per germline. V was clipped by 2 bases and J by 0 bases, with 10 bases between them. The CDR3 is 15 residues long. The DNA read from the CDR3 is TGTGCCAGCAGCCAATATCCGACTCTGAACACTGAA. This encodes CASSQYPTLNTE. The complete CDR3 protein is CASSQYPTLNTEAFF.

On this clone itself: Read sequence stops 3 residues before the CDR3 end, and the germline J gene provides the missing end. The same CDR3 arises from other DNA sequences in this sample as well. The chain is built from TRBV20-1 and TRBJ1-3, with D possibly matching TRBD1 (5 bases). The length of the CDR3 is 14 residues. Trimming pared 2 bases from V and 2 bases from J, leaving 10 bases between. The V gene's germline CDR1 is DFQATT and CDR2 SNEGSKA (reference sequence). CDR3 bases read: TGCAGTGCTAGAACAGACAGTCCTGGAAACACC. It yields the protein CSARTDSPGNT. The full-length CDR3 reads as CSARTDSPGNTIYF.

As to this clone: The read comes to an end 3 residues before the CDR3 does, leaving the germline J gene to fill in the end. The rearrangement links TRBV10-3 to TRBJ1-1; 9 bases map to TRBD1. The CDR3 spans 16 residues. The V segment lost 7 bases and the J segment 4 bases; nucleotides outside the gene matches: 13. Germline loops: CDR1 ENHRY, CDR2 SYGVKD. The sequenced CDR3 bases are TGTGCCATCAAAGCGAAACAGGGGGCGGAGTCCACTGAA. Amino acids: CAIKAKQGAESTE. The full CDR3 protein is CAIKAKQGAESTEAFF.

In the case of this clone: Read sequence stops 3 residues before the CDR3 end, and the germline J gene provides the missing end. The J gene is TRBJ2-5, the V gene TRBV19, with TRBD1 identical over 9 bases. Germline V gene data show CDR1 as LNHDA and CDR2 as SQIVND (reference sequence). V shed 0 bases, J shed 7 bases, and the junction held 9 bases outside the gene matches. The CDR3 loop spans 16 amino acids. CDR3 sequence: CASSIEGQGPEGTQYF. The covered CDR3 bases are TGTGCCAGTAGTATAGAGGGACAGGGTCCGGAGGGGACC.

A note on this clone: Read data end 3 residues before the CDR3 end; the end is taken from the germline J gene. V usage is TRBV5-1 and J usage is TRBJ2-7; 11 bases fit TRBD2. After removal of 0 bases from V and 5 bases from J, the junction contained 7 bases not matched to a gene. The CDR3 has 16 amino acids. Germline V gene lookup returns CDR1 SGHRS and CDR2 YFSETQ. CDR3 bases read: TGCGCCAGCAGCTTGGTTCCTAGCGGGAGGTTCAACGAG. This translates into CASSLVPSGRFNE. Given in full, the CDR3 is CASSLVPSGRFNEQYF.

Note on this clone: The DNA ends 3 residues before the CDR3 does, and the rest of the CDR3 is filled in from the germline J gene. This chain links TRBV19 with TRBJ2-5; 8 bases map to TRBD1. V dropped 10 bases and J dropped 2; count of bases not matched to a gene: 6. Germline values: CDR1 LNHDA, CDR2 SQIVND (reference sequence). This CDR3 is built from 13 residues. This CDR3 is CATSRTGQETQYF. The CDR3 bases that were read are TGTGCCACCTCGCGGACAGGGCAAGAGACC.

Comments on this clone: Read data end 3 residues before the CDR3 end; the end is taken from the germline J gene. The rearrangement uses TRBV7-6 and TRBJ2-7; no clear D gene. The CDR3 is made up of 14 amino acids. Germline CDR1 reads SGHVS; CDR2 reads FNYEAQ. V lost 1 base, J lost 5 bases, and 12 bases lay in between. CDR3: CASSLVSSSDEQYF. Partial CDR3 DNA: TGTGCCAGCAGCTTAGTTTCCAGTTCCGACGAG.

Notes on this clone: The read ends 3 residues before the CDR3 terminus; that terminus is restored from the germline J gene. The chain uses TRBV5-1 and TRBJ2-7, with 13 bases that match TRBD2. The trim removed 5 bases at V and 6 bases at J, leaving 5 bases unmatched. The CDR3 has 14 amino acids. CDR1 SGHRS and CDR2 YFSETQ come from the germline V gene. The part of the CDR3 DNA that was read is TGCGCCAGCAGACCGGGACTAGCGGGACCCGAG. Translation gives CASRPGLAGPE. The whole CDR3 sequence reads CASRPGLAGPEQYF. The full variable domain, completed using reference TRBV5-1 and TRBJ2-7, is KAGVTQTPRYLIKTRGQQVTLSCSPISGHRSVSWYQQTPGQGLQFLFEYFSETQRNKGNFPGRFSGRQFSNSRSEMNVSTLELGDSALYLCASRPGLAGPEQYFGPGTRLTVT.

CDR3 region: CASNDRFDGYTF. CDR3 DNA (partial): TGTGCCAGCAACGACAGGTTCGATGGC. The chain employs TRBV2 and TRBJ1-2; the D gene is possibly TRBD1 (6 bases). The CDR3 goes on 3 residues after the read ends, and that part is filled in from the germline J gene. This CDR3 region has 12 residues. V gave up 7 bases and J gave up 6 bases, with 12 bases separating them. CDR1 and CDR2 (germline): SNHLY, FYNNEI.

Remarks on this clone: The read finishes 3 residues shy of the CDR3 end, and the germline J gene is used to complete it. The chain has TRBV6-2 or TRBV6-3 and TRBJ2-1; D may be TRBD1 or TRBD2 (5 bases each). The germline V gene has CDR1 MNHEY and CDR2 SVGEGT. The CDR3 contains 16 residues. The V and J ends lost 0 bases and 4 bases respectively, with 13 bases between them. The CDR3 protein is CASSYSMAGRYNEQFF. CDR3 DNA (partial): TGTGCCAGCAGTTACTCGATGGCAGGGAGATACAATGAG.

As to this clone: The sequenced fragment ends 3 residues before the CDR3 boundary, so the rest is inferred from the germline J gene. The chain couples TRBV14 to TRBJ1-2; the D is unclear. In germline, CDR1 is SGHDN, CDR2 FVKESK. This CDR3 is built from 13 residues. Between the trimmed V and J ends, which lost 2 bases and 1 base, there was a span of 5 bases. The CDR3 loop is CASSQQVNYGYTF. CDR3 bases read: TGTGCCAGCAGCCAACAGGTTAACTATGGC.

With respect to this clone: The sequenced fragment ends 3 residues before the CDR3 boundary, so the rest is inferred from the germline J gene. V and J are TRBV7-3 and TRBJ2-4; D is unresolved. This CDR3 has 13 amino acids. V was trimmed by 1 base and J by 6 bases, leaving 7 bases between them. Germline V lookup: CDR1 SGHTA, CDR2 FQGTGA. The CDR3: CASSLNEANIQYF. The sequenced part of the CDR3 DNA is TGTGCCAGCAGCTTAAATGAGGCAAACATT.

On this clone itself: The CDR3 end falls 3 residues outside the read, so it is completed with the germline J gene. V and J are TRBV19 and TRBJ2-5; D perhaps matches TRBD1 (6 bases). The CDR3 contains 12 residues. CDR1 and CDR2 from the germline V gene are LNHDA and SQIVND (reference sequence). Trimming removed 10 bases from V and 4 bases from J, with 13 bases in between. The CDR3 DNA, read in part, is TGTGCCACCCGGACAGACCGAGAGACC. Translating gives CATRTDRET. The full-length CDR3 reads as CATRTDRETQYF.

Comments on this clone: The CDR3 goes on 3 residues after the read ends, and that part is filled in from the germline J gene. The J gene is TRBJ2-7, the V gene TRBV7-9; D possibly corresponds to TRBD2 (5 bases). The V and J ends lost 2 bases and 4 bases respectively, with 15 bases between them. This CDR3 spans 15 amino acids. The V gene's germline CDR1 is SEHNR and CDR2 FQNEAQ (reference sequence). The CDR3 sequence: CASSLSQSSGYEQYF. CDR3 bases read: TGTGCCAGCAGCTTATCCCAATCGTCGGGGTACGAG.

Note on this clone: The read terminates 3 residues ahead of where the CDR3 ends, so the germline J gene completes it. The chain recombines TRBV5-5 with TRBJ2-7; maybe TRBD1 (6 bases). V gave up 0 bases and J gave up 2 bases, with 9 bases separating them. Germline lookup yields CDR1 SGHKS and CDR2 YYEKEE (reference sequence). CDR3 length: 14 amino acids. CDR3 sequence: CASSLVAGAYEQYF. Partial CDR3 DNA: TGTGCCAGCAGCTTGGTCGCAGGGGCCTACGAG.

As to this clone: Read sequence stops 3 residues before the CDR3 end, and the germline J gene provides the missing end. Other DNA sequences from this sample encode an identical CDR3 as well. This chain connects TRBV5-1 to TRBJ1-3; 8 bases map to TRBD1. V lost 2 bases and J lost 3; bases outside the gene matches: 4. Germline V gene data show CDR1 as SGHRS and CDR2 as YFSETQ. The CDR3 loop spans 15 amino acids. CDR3 residues: CASSFQGAGGNTIYF. The part of the CDR3 DNA that was read is TGCGCCAGCAGCTTCCAGGGGGCAGGTGGAAACACC.

With respect to this clone: The observed sequence ends 3 residues before the CDR3 terminus, with the missing tail filled in from the germline J gene. The rearrangement joins TRBV6-2 or TRBV6-3 to TRBJ2-2; 10 nucleotides match TRBD2. The V segment lost 5 bases and the J segment 6 bases; nucleotides outside the gene matches: 0. Germline V CDR1 and CDR2: MNHEY, SVGEGT. The CDR3 contains 13 residues. The CDR3 bases that were read are TGTGCCAGCAGTGGACTAGCGGCCGGGGAG. Amino acids: CASSGLAAGE. The whole CDR3 reads CASSGLAAGELFF.

Turning to this clone: Sequencing ends 3 residues short of the CDR3 end; the germline J gene provides the rest. The chain couples TRBV11-2 to TRBJ2-1; 8 bases match TRBD2. Germline loops: CDR1 SGHAT, CDR2 FQNNGV. The CDR3 sequence is 15 residues long. The J segment lost 4 bases and the V segment lost 7 bases, leaving 9 bases of the junction unmatched. CDR3 DNA, as far as it was read: TGTGCCAGCATGCCAGCGGGAGCGCTATACAATGAG. Translated, it gives CASMPAGALYNE. From start to end, the CDR3 is CASMPAGALYNEQFF.

Concerning this clone itself: The observed sequence ends 3 residues before the CDR3 terminus, with the missing tail filled in from the germline J gene. The J gene is TRBJ1-2, the V gene TRBV7-9; possibly TRBD1 for D (6 bases). This CDR3 has 13 amino acids. Deletions cut 3 bases from V and 5 bases from J, with 10 bases between. Germline CDR1 is SEHNR and CDR2 is FQNEAQ (reference sequence). The covered CDR3 bases are TGTGCCAGCAGCTTTGGGACATCATATGGC. Amino acid sequence: CASSFGTSYG. The CDR3 in full is CASSFGTSYGYTF.

Comments on this clone: The read finishes 3 residues shy of the CDR3 end, and the germline J gene is used to complete it. This rearrangement joins TRBV20-1 to TRBJ1-2; the D gene is possibly TRBD1 (5 bases). CDR1 is DFQATT and CDR2 is SNEGSKA in the germline V gene (reference sequence). This CDR3 has 13 residues. V gave up 5 bases and J gave up 0 bases, with 10 bases separating them. CDR3 residues: CSAPDRTNYGYTF. The CDR3 bases that were read are TGCAGTGCTCCCGACAGAACTAACTATGGC.

Worth noting for this clone: With the read ending 3 residues before the CDR3 end, the germline J gene is used to fill in that end. The rearrangement uses TRBV6-1 and TRBJ2-7, with 9 nucleotides matching TRBD1. The CDR3 covers 16 residues. Germline assignment: CDR1 MNHNS and CDR2 SASEGT. Trimming removed 0 bases from V and 5 bases from J; junction bases left unmatched: 8. The DNA read from the CDR3 is TGTGCCAGCAGTGAAGCTCAGGGGACAGGGCACCACGAG. Translating gives CASSEAQGTGHHE. The whole CDR3 region reads CASSEAQGTGHHEQYF.